This passage covers 5 T cell receptor beta chains from one sample sequenced in a study of CD8 T cells in Susac syndrome. RNA amounts of 0.5 to 1 ug underwent reverse transcription with random hexamers. TCRdb fed the immunoSEQ multiplex PCR reads into MiXCR, producing one record per CDR3 protein. The repertoire consists of some 260,000 distinct CDR3 sequences, with around 95% occurring once and the leading ten covering around 0.07%. Sequencing was carried out using CD4+ T cells from PBMCs. Source of these receptors: a human donor with multiple sclerosis.

The chain is built from TRBV5-8 and TRBJ2-5; 11 bases fit TRBD1. J lost 5 bases, V lost 4 bases, and 10 bases had no gene match. This CDR3 has 16 amino acids. CDR1 and CDR2 from the germline V gene are SGHTS and YDEGEE. Here the CDR3 reads CASSRLGQGAWETQYF. In nucleotides, the CDR3 is TGTGCCAGCAGCCGGCTTGGACAGGGGGCTTGGGAGACCCAGTACTTC.

The genes are TRBV6-1 and TRBJ2-7; 11 bases fit TRBD2. This CDR3 has 15 amino acids. The germline gives CDR1 MNHNS, CDR2 SASEGT. V shed 5 bases, J shed 3 bases, and the junction held 6 bases outside the gene matches. In nucleotides, the CDR3 is TGTGCCAGCAGTCAAGGACTAGCGGGTATCTACGAGCAGTACGTC. Translation: CASSQGLAGIYEQYV.

This chain links TRBV2 with TRBJ1-1, with D uncertain. This CDR3 has 14 amino acids. V was cut by 6 bases and J by 3 bases, with 14 bases left in between. The V gene's germline CDR1 is SNHLY and CDR2 FYNNEI. CDR3 sequence reads: CASRDGYFDTEAFF. In DNA, the CDR3 is TGTGCCAGCAGGGATGGGTATTTCGACACTGAAGCTTTCTTT.

This chain connects TRBV9 to TRBJ1-4; TRBD1 agrees at 7 bases. The germline V gene has CDR1 SGDLS and CDR2 YYNGEE. CDR3 length: 16 amino acids. Germline trimming cut 2 bases from V and 0 bases from J; bases unmatched to any gene: 4. CDR3 sequence reads: CASSVTGFATNEKLFF. CDR3 coding DNA: TGTGCCAGCAGCGTGACAGGGTTTGCAACTAATGAAAAACTGTTTTTT. The variable domain in full, completed from reference TRBV9 and TRBJ1-4, reads DSGVTQTPKHLITATGQRVTLRCSPRSGDLSVYWYQQSLDQGLQFLIQYYNGEERAKGNILERFSAQQFPDLHSELNLSSLELGDSALYFCASSVTGFATNEKLFFGSGTQLSVL.

This chain links TRBV12-3 or TRBV12-4 with TRBJ1-5; 7 bases agree with TRBD1. J was trimmed by 10 bases and V by 6 bases; bases with no gene match: 6. This CDR3 contains 12 residues. The CDR3 is CASSTGVVPQHF. The CDR3 DNA reads TGTGCCAGCAGCACAGGGGTAGTACCCCAGCATTTT.